This T cell receptor (beta chain) comes out of a study of T cells in Graves' hyperthyroidism and ophthalmopathy. Trimming pared 3 bases from V and 2 bases from J, leaving 17 bases between. The CDR3 has 17 amino acids. Germline V lookup: CDR1 SNHLY, CDR2 FYNNEI. Newly diagnosed patients aged 18 to 65 had hyperthyroidism of under 2 months' duration. This clonotype showed up many times. The antigen remains undetermined. Findings of the study overall: Most thyroid clonotypes expanded above 0.001 were also detected in blood. Ophthalmopathy cases were set apart from stable hyperthyroidism by a 13 V-J model.

Regions amplified from RNA transcripts were the TCR beta CDR3 regions. The HTBI primer set was used in a first-round RT-PCR of the TCR CDR3. TCRdb itself ran the multiplex PCR reads through MiXCR, one entry per CDR3 protein. The sample includes approximately 560,000 distinct CDR3 sequences, 46% of them seen just once. V gene TRBV2 combines with J gene TRBJ1-3, with TRBD1 as a possible D gene (6 bases). The receptor was isolated from a woman between 18 and 29 years old with Graves' hyperthyroidism. Material for sequencing was peripheral blood or thyroid tissue (not recorded which). In DNA form, the CDR3 reads TGTGCCAGCAGTGAGGGGAATACAGGGTCACCTGGAAACACCATATATTTT. It translates to CASSEGNTGSPGNTIYF.